This entry describes one T cell receptor beta chain. Its antigen is unknown. The sample is drawn from a study of cytomegalovirus exposure and HLA in healthy donors. The study's findings and limits: According to a subsequent analysis, TCR clusters from the first cohort were inclined to appear together in the 110 or so validation repertoires.

This CDR3 region has 15 residues. V shed 7 bases, J shed 6 bases, and the junction held 13 bases outside the gene matches. Germline CDR1 and CDR2: MDHEN and SYDVKM. TCRdb keeps only in-frame clones here, not all; method: immunoSEQ multiplex PCR. Of 200,000 or so clones listed, 80% to 90% are singletons. The specimen was PBMCs. V is TRBV28 and J is TRBJ2-7; 9 positions agree with TRBD1. The clonotype comes from a woman younger than 45 in good health and CMV-seropositive. Written as DNA, the CDR3 is TGTGCCAGCACCGGCGCCGGACAGGGGTCATTCGAGCAGTACTTC. Translating it yields CASTGAGQGSFEQYF.